Listed below are T cell receptor beta chains from one sample, sequenced in a study of shared clonotypes between healthy human individuals. Generated by immunoSEQ multiplex PCR, the TCRdb table keeps only in-frame clones and is missing some. This sample has about 2.2 million clones, with 80% to 95% found just once. Material: naive CD8+ T cells from PBMCs. These receptors originate from a man younger than 35 in good health. Some clones in this sample may be carry-over from other donors' samples. Each CDR3 is given with its conserved first and last residue. Fields, in order: D gene, clone size, J gene, V gene, CDR3 DNA, CDR3 protein. The D gene is left open where the match is weak. Clone size is stated in some rows and not others, as once, few, many or a class when expanded.

. | . | TRBJ2-7 | TRBV11-2 | TGTGCCAGCAGCACCGCCCCAGGGGAGGGTAGCTACGAGCAGTACTTC | CASSTAPGEGSYEQYF
TRBD1 | . | TRBJ1-1 | TRBV10-3 | TGTGCCATCAGTGAGTCGACCTTGGTAACAGGGGAGAACACTGAAGCTTTCTTT | CAISESTLVTGENTEAFF
. | . | TRBJ2-3 | TRBV7-8 | TGTGCCAGCAGTGAATGGGGCACAGATACGCAGTATTTT | CASSEWGTDTQYF
. | . | TRBJ1-1 | TRBV28 | TGTGCCAGCAGTTTATTGCGAAGGGGGGACACTGAAGCTTTCTTT | CASSLLRRGDTEAFF
. | . | TRBJ1-1 | TRBV5-1 | TGCGCCAGCAGCTTAGGTCCAGAAGCTTTCTTT | CASSLGPEAFF
. | . | TRBJ2-6 | TRBV15 | TGTGCCACCAGCAGGGCCCATCCCGGGGTCGGGGCCAACGTCCTGACTTTC | CATSRAHPGVGANVLTF
TRBD2 | . | TRBJ2-3 | TRBV13 | TGTGCCAGCAGCCTCCGACTAGCGGGAGAGCCAGATACGCAGTATTTT | CASSLRLAGEPDTQYF
. | . | TRBJ2-7 | TRBV2 | TGTGCCAGCAGCCACCGGGACCCCGGTTTAAGTACGGGCTCCTACGAGCAGTACTTC | CASSHRDPGLSTGSYEQYF
TRBD2 | . | TRBJ2-1 | TRBV7-9 | TGTGCCAGCTCGGCGGGAGCGGGAGCTTTTCCGAATGAGCAGTTCTTC | CASSAGAGAFPNEQFF
. | . | TRBJ1-1 | TRBV7-8 | TGTGCCAGCAGCTTAGGGACAAGAAGGTACACTGAAGCTTTCTTT | CASSLGTRRYTEAFF
TRBD1 | . | TRBJ2-7 | TRBV30 | TGTGCCTGGGACAGGGGCGACCTATTATTCGAGGACGAGCAGTACTTC | CAWDRGDLLFEDEQYF
. | . | TRBJ1-1 | TRBV12-5 | TGTGCTAGTGGTTTGAGGGTCCAAGGGCACACTGAAGCTTTCTTT | CASGLRVQGHTEAFF
. | . | TRBJ2-2 | TRBV2 | TGTGCCAGCACCACGGGGGCGGGCACCGGGGAGCTGTTTTTT | CASTTGAGTGELFF
. | . | TRBJ2-3 | TRBV19 | TGTGCCAGTAGTCCACGTTTGAGGAGCACAGATACGCAGTATTTT | CASSPRLRSTDTQYF
TRBD2 | . | TRBJ2-3 | TRBV10-3 | TGTGCCATCAGGCCGGGACTAGCGGGAGGATCGGGGGATACGCAGTATTTT | CAIRPGLAGGSGDTQYF
. | . | TRBJ2-2 | TRBV6-1 | TGTGCCAGCAGGCTGAGAGGTATCCCCGGGGAGCTGTTTTTT | CASRLRGIPGELFF
TRBD2 | . | TRBJ2-7 | TRBV6-1 | TGTGCCAGCAGTGAGGGTCCGGGGGGATCCTACGAGCAGTACTTC | CASSEGPGGSYEQYF
. | . | TRBJ2-1 | TRBV11-2 | TGTGCCAGCAGCTTAGGAATTTCGGGGGTTTCCTACAATGAGCAGTTCTTC | CASSLGISGVSYNEQFF
TRBD1 | . | TRBJ2-2 | TRBV6-6 | TGTGCCAGCAGTTACGCAAAGGGACAGAGCACCGGGGAGCTGTTTTTT | CASSYAKGQSTGELFF
. | . | TRBJ2-3 | TRBV25-1 | TGTGCCAGCAGTAGGGACCGCACAGATACGCAGTATTTT | CASSRDRTDTQYF
. | . | TRBJ1-2 | TRBV21-1 | TGTGCCAGCGATGGTGGCTACACCTTC | CASDGGYTF
TRBD1 | . | TRBJ2-7 | TRBV4-2 | TGTGCCAGCAGCCAAGATTGGAGGCGCGGACAGGGGACCTACGAGCAGTACTTC | CASSQDWRRGQGTYEQYF
. | . | TRBJ2-7 | TRBV11-2 | TGTGCCAGCAGCACCGGGACTGGGTCCTACGAGCAGTACTTC | CASSTGTGSYEQYF
. | . | TRBJ2-7 | TRBV28 | TGTGCCAGCAGTTTGATGGGGGCTACCTCCTACGAGCAGTACTTC | CASSLMGATSYEQYF
. | . | TRBJ2-7 | TRBV13 | TGTGCCAGCAGCTTTGGGGACTCCGCCTACGAGCAGTACTTC | CASSFGDSAYEQYF
. | . | TRBJ2-1 | TRBV10-3 | TGTGCCATCAGTGAGGGGACTGCCAACTACAATGAGCAGTTCTTC | CAISEGTANYNEQFF
. | . | TRBJ1-5 | TRBV5-8 | TGTGCCAGCAGCCGACCGGCCCGGGACACCATGCCAAGCAATCAGCCCCAGCATTTT | CASSRPARDTMPSNQPQHF
TRBD2 | once | TRBJ2-1 | TRBV27 | TGTGCCAGCAGTTCCCTCGGGACTAGCGATGAGCAGTTCTTC | CASSSLGTSDEQFF
. | . | TRBJ1-4 | TRBV4-1 | TGCGCCAGCAGCCAAGATCATGCCAGTCGGGTGTTTTTT | CASSQDHASRVFF
TRBD1 | . | TRBJ2-7 | TRBV7-6 | TGTGCCAGCACGGGACAGGGCGACCCGACCTCCGAGCAGTACTTC | CASTGQGDPTSEQYF
. | . | TRBJ1-1 | TRBV7-2 | TGTGCCAGCAGCTTAATTGGGGCGGGCCTCGGGAACACTGAAGCTTTCTTT | CASSLIGAGLGNTEAFF
. | . | TRBJ1-1 | TRBV7-2 | TGTGCCAGCAGCCATCGACTGACAGGATCCACTGAAGCTTTCTTT | CASSHRLTGSTEAFF
. | . | TRBJ2-6 | TRBV27 | TGTGCCAGCAGTTTTATTGGTGGGGCCAACGTCCTGACTTTC | CASSFIGGANVLTF
. | once | TRBJ2-1 | TRBV27 | TGTGCCAGCAGTTGGGGACCGGGGCCGATCGGGGACAATGAGCAGTTCTTC | CASSWGPGPIGDNEQFF
TRBD1 | . | TRBJ2-5 | TRBV7-2 | TGTGCCAGCAGCTTAGGGACAGGGGCTACCCTTCAAGAGACCCAGTACTTC | CASSLGTGATLQETQYF
. | . | TRBJ2-3 | TRBV15 | TGTGCCACCAGCAGAGATCGAGGGTTCACAGATACGCAGTATTTT | CATSRDRGFTDTQYF
. | . | TRBJ2-6 | TRBV9 | TGTGCCAGCAGCGCGGACAGCAAACCATCTGGGGCCAACGTCCTGACTTTC | CASSADSKPSGANVLTF
. | . | TRBJ1-1 | TRBV11-2 | TGTGCCAGCAGCACGACTCTTTTGGGAGCTAGAAAAGGTGAAGCTTTCTTT | CASSTTLLGARKGEAFF
TRBD2 | . | TRBJ2-7 | TRBV5-4 | TGTGCCAGCAGCTTGGTACTAGCGGGAGGATACGAGCAGTACTTC | CASSLVLAGGYEQYF
. | once | TRBJ2-3 | TRBV27 | TGTGCCAGCAGCCGCCCGATTCCCCGGGGCACGGGAGATACGCAGTATTTT | CASSRPIPRGTGDTQYF
. | . | TRBJ2-7 | TRBV19 | TGTGCCAGTAGTATAGGGCTAGTCTACGAGCAGTACTTC | CASSIGLVYEQYF
. | . | TRBJ1-3 | TRBV2 | TGTGCCAGCAGTCCCGACATGCGGATAGGAAACACCATATATTTT | CASSPDMRIGNTIYF